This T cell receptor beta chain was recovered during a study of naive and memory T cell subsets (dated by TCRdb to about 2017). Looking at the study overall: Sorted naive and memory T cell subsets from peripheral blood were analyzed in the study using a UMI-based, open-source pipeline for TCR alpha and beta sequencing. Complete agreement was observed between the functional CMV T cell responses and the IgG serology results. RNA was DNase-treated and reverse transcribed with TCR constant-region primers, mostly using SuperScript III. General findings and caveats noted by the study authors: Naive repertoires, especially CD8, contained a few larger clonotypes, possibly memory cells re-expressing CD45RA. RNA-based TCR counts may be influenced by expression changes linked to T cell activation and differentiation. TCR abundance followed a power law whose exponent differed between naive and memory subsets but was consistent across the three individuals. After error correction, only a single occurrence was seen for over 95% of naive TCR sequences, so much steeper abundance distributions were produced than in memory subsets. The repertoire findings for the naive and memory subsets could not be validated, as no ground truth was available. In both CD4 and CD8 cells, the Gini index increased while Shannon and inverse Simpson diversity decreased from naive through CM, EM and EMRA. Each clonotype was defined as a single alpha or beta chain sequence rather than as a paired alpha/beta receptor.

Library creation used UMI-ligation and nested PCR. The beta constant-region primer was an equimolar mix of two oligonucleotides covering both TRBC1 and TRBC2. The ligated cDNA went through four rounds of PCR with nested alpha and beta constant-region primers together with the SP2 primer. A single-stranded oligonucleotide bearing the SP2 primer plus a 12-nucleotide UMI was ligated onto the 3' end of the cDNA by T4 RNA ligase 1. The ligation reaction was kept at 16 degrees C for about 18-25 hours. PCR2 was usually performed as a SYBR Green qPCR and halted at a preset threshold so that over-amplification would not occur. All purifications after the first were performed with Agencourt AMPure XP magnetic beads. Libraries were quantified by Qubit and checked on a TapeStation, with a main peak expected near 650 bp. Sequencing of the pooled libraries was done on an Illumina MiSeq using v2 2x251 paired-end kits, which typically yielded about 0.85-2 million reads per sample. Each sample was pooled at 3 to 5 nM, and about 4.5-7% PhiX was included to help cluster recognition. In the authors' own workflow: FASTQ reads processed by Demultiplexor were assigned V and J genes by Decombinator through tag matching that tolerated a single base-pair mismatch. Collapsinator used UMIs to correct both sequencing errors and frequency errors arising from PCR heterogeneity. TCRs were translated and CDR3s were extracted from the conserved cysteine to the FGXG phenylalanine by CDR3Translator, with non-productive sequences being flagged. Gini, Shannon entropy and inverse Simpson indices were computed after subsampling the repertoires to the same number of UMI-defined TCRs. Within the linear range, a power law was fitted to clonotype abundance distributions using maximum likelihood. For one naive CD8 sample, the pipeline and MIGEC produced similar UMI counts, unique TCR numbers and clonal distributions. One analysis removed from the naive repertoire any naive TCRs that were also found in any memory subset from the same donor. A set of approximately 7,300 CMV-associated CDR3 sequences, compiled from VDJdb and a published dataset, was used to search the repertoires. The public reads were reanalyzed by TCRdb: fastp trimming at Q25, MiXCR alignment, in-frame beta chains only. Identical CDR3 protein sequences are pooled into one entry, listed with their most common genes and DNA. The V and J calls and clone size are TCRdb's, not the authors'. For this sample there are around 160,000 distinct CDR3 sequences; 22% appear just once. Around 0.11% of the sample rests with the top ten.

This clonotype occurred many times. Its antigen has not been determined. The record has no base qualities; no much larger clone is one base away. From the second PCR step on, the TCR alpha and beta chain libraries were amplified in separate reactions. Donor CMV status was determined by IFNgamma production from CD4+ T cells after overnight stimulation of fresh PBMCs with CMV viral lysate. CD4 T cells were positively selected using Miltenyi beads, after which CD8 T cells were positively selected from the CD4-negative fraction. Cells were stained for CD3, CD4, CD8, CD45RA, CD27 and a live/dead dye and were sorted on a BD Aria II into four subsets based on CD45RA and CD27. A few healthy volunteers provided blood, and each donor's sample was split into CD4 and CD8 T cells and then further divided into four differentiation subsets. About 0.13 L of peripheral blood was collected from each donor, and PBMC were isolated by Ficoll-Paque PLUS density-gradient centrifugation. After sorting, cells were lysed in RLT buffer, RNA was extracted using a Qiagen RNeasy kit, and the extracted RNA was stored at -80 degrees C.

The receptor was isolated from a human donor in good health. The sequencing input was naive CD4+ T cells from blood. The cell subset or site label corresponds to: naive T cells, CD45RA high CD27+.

The CDR3 protein: CSVSLRELNHEQYF. The DNA sequence follows: TGCAGCGTTTCTCTTCGGGAACTAAACCACGAGCAGTACTTC. Rearrangement joined TRBV29-1 to TRBJ2-7; the D gene is possibly TRBD2, with 5 bases matching. CDR1 and CDR2 were assigned from the germline V gene as SQVTM and ANQGSEA. Reading from cysteine to phenylalanine, the CDR3 counts 14 amino acids. Just the 42-base CDR3 DNA is kept, in frame starting at base 1. V is pared back by 5 bases and J by 5 bases, with 19 bases lying between the germline termini.